One and the same sample provided the 5 T cell receptor beta chains below, sequenced in a study of cytotoxic CD8 clonotypes in ibrutinib-treated CLL (dated by TCRdb to the early 2020s). Library creation used the immunoSEQ multiplex PCR assay. TCRdb mirrors the immuneACCESS table, restricted to in-frame sequences. Some clones are absent from its copies; in checked studies, under half trace to an unresolved V gene, and the reason for the others is unknown. This sample gives roughly 150,000 clones in total; less than 85% of them show up just once. 3.5% to 5.5% of the sample comes from the top ten. The label giving this sample's time point can be read as: roughly 23 months on ibrutinib. The sequences come from PBMCs, collected after 24 months of ibrutinib treatment. The receptors derive from a human donor with chronic lymphocytic leukemia.

The gene calls are TRBV5-8 and TRBJ1-1; a weak D match, TRBD1 (5 bases). CDR1 is SGHTS and CDR2 is YDEGEE in the germline V gene. This CDR3 region has 16 residues. V was shortened by 0 bases and J by 2 bases, with 14 bases between the two germline ends. This CDR3 is CASSLELGEENTEAFF. The CDR3 bases are TGTGCCAGCAGCTTGGAATTAGGGGAGGAAAACACTGAAGCTTTCTTT. The variable domain in full, completed from reference TRBV5-8 and TRBJ1-1, reads EAGVTQSPTHLIKTRGQQATLRCSPISGHTSVYWYQQALGLGLQFLLWYDEGEERNRGNFPPRFSGRQFPNYSSELNVNALELEDSALYLCASSLELGEENTEAFFGQGTRLTVV.

V is TRBV7-2 and J is TRBJ1-1, with D possibly matching TRBD1 (5 bases). V was clipped by 5 bases and J by 5 bases, with 15 bases between them. This CDR3 contains 14 residues. Looked up from germline, CDR1 is SGHTA and CDR2 is FQGNSA. CDR3 nucleotide sequence: TGTGCCAGCAGCCCTCGGACATTTTCGACTGAAGCTTTCTTT. Translating it yields CASSPRTFSTEAFF. Full variable domain (outside the CDR3, taken from reference TRBV7-2 and TRBJ1-1): GAGVSQSPSNKVTEKGKDVELRCDPISGHTALYWYRQSLGQGLEFLIYFQGNSAPDKSGLPSDRFSAERTGGSVSTLTIQRTQQEDSAVYLCASSPRTFSTEAFFGQGTRLTVV.

The rearrangement links TRBV18 to TRBJ2-2; the match to TRBD2 covers 7 bases. The CDR3 runs 16 residues. With V trimmed by 3 bases and J by 5 bases, 9 bases remained unmatched. The germline CDR1 and CDR2 sequences are KGHSH and LQKENI. The CDR3 protein is CASSPQRRRETGELFF. CDR3 nucleotide sequence: TGTGCCAGCTCACCCCAGCGGAGGCGGGAGACCGGGGAGCTGTTTTTT.

This chain links TRBV2 with TRBJ2-3; a possible D gene is TRBD2 (5 bases). This CDR3 spans 14 amino acids. Germline V lookup: CDR1 SNHLY, CDR2 FYNNEI. The V end lost 5 bases, the J end lost 2 bases, and 11 bases lay between the germline ends. This CDR3 is CASSYGGLTDTQYF. In nucleotides, the CDR3 is TGTGCCAGCAGTTACGGCGGGCTCACAGATACGCAGTATTTT.

This clone was seen many times. J is TRBJ2-7 and V is TRBV2, with TRBD1 matching 9 bases. V lost 5 bases to trimming and J lost 5 bases; unmatched junction nucleotides: 10. Germline V gives CDR1 SNHLY, CDR2 FYNNEI. CDR3 length equals 15 residues. This CDR3 is CASSYGTGYLNEQYF. CDR3 bases: TGTGCCAGCAGTTACGGGACAGGGTATCTGAACGAGCAGTACTTC.